The rows below give T cell receptor beta chains drawn from one sample of a study of regulatory T cells in long-lasting Graves disease. TCRdb redid the calling of the multiplex PCR reads with MiXCR, one entry per CDR3 protein. The table lists 530,000 or so distinct CDR3 sequences, roughly 15% of them singletons. This sample was also put to use in a study of T cells in Graves' hyperthyroidism and ophthalmopathy.

Sequencing used peripheral blood mononuclear cells (PBMCs), obtained at new diagnosis, from a patient treated with antithyroid drugs. These receptors originate from a man aged 18 to 35 with Graves disease. The CDR3 runs from the conserved cysteine through the conserved F or W. D genes are given only for firm matches. A row's size may be missing; if present it is once, few, many or a size class.

v_gene,abundance,d_gene,j_gene,CDR3aa,CDR3nt
TRBV20-1,many,.,TRBJ2-5,CSAPQETQYF,TGCAGTGCCCCGCAAGAGACCCAGTACTTC
TRBV10-3,.,TRBD1,TRBJ1-6,CAIADRDNSPLHF,TGTGCCATCGCGGACAGGGATAATTCACCCCTCCACTTT
TRBV12-3/TRBV12-4,few,.,TRBJ2-1,CASSFRGDTYNEQFF,TGTGCCAGCAGCTTCAGGGGCGATACCTACAATGAGCAGTTCTTC
TRBV7-8,many,.,TRBJ2-5,CASSLTNEAEQETQYF,TGTGCCAGCAGCTTAACCAACGAGGCGGAACAAGAGACCCAGTACTTC
TRBV11-2,many,TRBD1,TRBJ2-7,CASSLVRTGQEQYF,TGTGCCAGCAGCTTAGTGCGGACAGGGCAAGAGCAGTACTTC
TRBV6-1,.,.,TRBJ2-7,CASSERARDAPSTNGF,TGTGCCAGCAGTGAAAGGGCAAGGGACGCTCCCTCTACGAACGGGTTC
TRBV2,many,.,TRBJ1-5,CASSDREPQPQHF,TGTGCCAGCAGTGATAGGGAACCCCAGCCCCAGCATTTT
TRBV6-2/TRBV6-3,.,TRBD2,TRBJ2-1,CASSKSLWGGMERFF,TGTGCCAGCAGTAAAAGCCTGTGGGGGGGAATGGAGCGGTTCTTC
TRBV6-4,few,.,TRBJ1-3,CASGDRSGNTIYF,TGTGCCAGCGGGGACCGCTCTGGAAACACCATATATTTT
TRBV27,many,TRBD2,TRBJ2-1,CASSFQRERPDEQFF,TGTGCCAGCAGTTTCCAGCGGGAGCGGCCTGATGAGCAGTTCTTC
TRBV12-3/TRBV12-4,.,TRBD1,TRBJ1-6,CASSPGTGMAPPLHF,TGTGCCAGCAGTCCCGGGACAGGGATGGCGCCTCCCCTCCACTTT
TRBV15,many,TRBD2,TRBJ2-7,CATSRGGTSATYEQYF,TGTGCCACCAGCAGAGGAGGGACTAGCGCGACCTACGAGCAGTACTTC
TRBV30,few,.,TRBJ1-4,CAWNHPPETEKLFF,TGTGCCTGGAACCACCCCCCAGAGACTGAAAAACTGTTTTTT
TRBV6-9,.,TRBD1,TRBJ2-7,CASSSSPGQSYEQYF,TGTGCCAGCAGTTCGTCGCCGGGACAGTCCTACGAGCAGTACTTC
TRBV20-1,.,TRBD2,TRBJ2-5,CSARLAGQETQYF,TGCAGTGCTAGACTAGCGGGGCAAGAGACCCAGTACTTC
TRBV12-3/TRBV12-4,many,.,TRBJ1-6,CASSLDGVDSPLHF,TGTGCCAGCAGCCTGGACGGGGTAGATTCACCCCTCCACTTT
TRBV3-1,many,.,TRBJ1-1,CASSQPSDRMNTEAFF,TGTGCCAGCAGCCAACCTAGCGACAGGATGAACACTGAAGCTTTCTTT
TRBV11-2,many,.,TRBJ2-5,CASSVRVKETQYF,TGTGCCAGCAGCGTCCGGGTAAAAGAGACCCAGTACTTC
TRBV5-6,.,TRBD1,TRBJ1-5,CASSLLGTGDQPQHF,TGTGCCAGCAGCCTATTGGGAACAGGGGATCAGCCCCAGCATTTT
TRBV2,many,.,TRBJ2-5,CASSGDVETQYF,TGTGCCAGCAGTGGGGACGTGGAGACCCAGTACTTC
TRBV20-1,few,.,TRBJ1-5,CSAGGGESNQPQHF,TGCAGTGCAGGCGGAGGAGAGAGCAATCAGCCCCAGCATTTT
TRBV20-1,few,.,TRBJ1-1,CSARPFDTEAFF,TGCAGTGCTAGACCTTTTGACACTGAAGCTTTCTTT
TRBV12-3/TRBV12-4,many,.,TRBJ2-2,CASRVPPAGELFF,TGTGCCAGCAGGGTCCCCCCTGCCGGGGAGCTGTTTTTT
TRBV24-1,.,TRBD2,TRBJ2-1,CATSDRGTSGSNEQFF,TGTGCCACCAGTGATAGAGGGACTAGCGGGAGCAATGAGCAGTTCTTC
TRBV4-1,few,.,TRBJ2-7,CASSHPRGAQTYEQYF,TGCGCCAGCAGCCACCCACGGGGGGCGCAAACCTACGAGCAGTACTTC
TRBV5-5,.,.,TRBJ2-1,CASSVEDSPHEQFF,TGTGCCAGCAGCGTAGAGGACTCCCCCCATGAGCAGTTCTTC
TRBV6-1,few,.,TRBJ1-4,CASSTLTSESFGNEKLFF,TGTGCCAGCAGTACCCTGACGTCGGAGAGTTTCGGTAATGAAAAACTGTTTTTT
TRBV7-2,many,.,TRBJ2-3,CASSLTPSDTQYF,TGTGCCAGCAGCTTAACCCCCTCGGATACGCAGTATTTT
TRBV10-3,.,TRBD1,TRBJ1-2,CAISGTGPNYGYTF,TGTGCCATCAGTGGGACAGGGCCTAACTATGGCTACACCTTC
TRBV30,.,TRBD2,TRBJ2-1,CAWSAVVGLAYNEQFF,TGTGCCTGGAGCGCGGTTGTGGGACTAGCTTACAATGAGCAGTTCTTC
TRBV3-1,many,TRBD1,TRBJ2-1,CASSEGQGINEQFF,TGTGCCAGCTCTGAGGGACAGGGTATTAATGAGCAGTTCTTC
TRBV7-9,many,TRBD2,TRBJ2-7,CASSFRTSYYEQYF,TGTGCCAGCAGCTTCAGGACTAGCTACTACGAGCAGTACTTC
TRBV3-1,few,TRBD2,TRBJ2-2,CASSPSGRALTGELFF,TGTGCCAGCAGCCCTAGCGGGAGGGCCTTGACCGGGGAGCTGTTTTTT
TRBV2,many,TRBD2,TRBJ2-3,CASRERTSGRAGTDTQYF,TGTGCCAGCAGAGAACGCACTAGCGGGAGGGCGGGGACAGATACGCAGTATTTT
TRBV3-1,few,TRBD1,TRBJ2-6,CASSHGEGATGANVLTF,TGTGCCAGCAGCCACGGTGAGGGGGCGACTGGGGCCAACGTCCTGACTTTC
TRBV7-9,.,TRBD1,TRBJ2-5,CASSETGGLETQYF,TGTGCCAGCAGCGAAACAGGGGGATTAGAGACCCAGTACTTC
TRBV20-1,.,TRBD1,TRBJ1-2,CSARDSGQPYNYGYTF,TGCAGTGCTAGAGATTCGGGACAGCCCTATAACTATGGCTACACCTTC